The next 15 T cell receptor beta chains were all read from a single sample in a study of metastatic and nonmetastatic thyroid tumors. Patients underwent thyroid surgery, and none had received any treatment before it. TCRdb re-clonotyped the PCR reads via MiXCR. The top ten clones hold 7.8% of a sample with about 35,000 clones, about 29% of them seen once. The sequencing input was blood. These receptors were collected from a female donor with papillary thyroid cancer or a benign thyroid nodule (not recorded which). Some clones in this sample may be carry-over from other donors' samples.

This clone was recorded at least ten times. V usage is TRBV4-1 and J usage is TRBJ2-7; possibly TRBD2 for D (6 bases). CDR1 MGHRA and CDR2 YSYEKL come from the germline V gene. V lost 0 bases and J 3 bases, leaving 12 bases between the germline ends. The CDR3 has 15 amino acids. Here the CDR3 DNA reads TGCGCCAGCAGCCAAGATCAGGGACTCAACTACGAGCAGTACTTC. Its translation is CASSQDQGLNYEQYF.

This clone appeared many times. The genes are TRBV15 and TRBJ2-1; 7 nucleotides line up with TRBD1. Germline trimming cut 5 bases from V and 8 bases from J; bases unmatched to any gene: 6. The CDR3 has 13 amino acids. The V gene's germline CDR1 is LNHNV and CDR2 YYDKDF (reference sequence). CDR3 amino acids: CATSRDRRDEQFF. The CDR3 coding sequence is TGTGCCACCAGCCGGGACAGACGGGATGAGCAGTTCTTC.

This clone was counted ten times or more. J is TRBJ2-1 and V is TRBV12-3 or TRBV12-4; no definite D call. The CDR3 length is 12 residues. V was clipped by 3 bases and J by 8 bases, with 8 bases between them. CDR3 nucleotides: TGTGCCAGCAGTTTCTTAGGCTATGAGCAGTTCTTC. Residues: CASSFLGYEQFF.

This clone has at least ten counts. The chain recombines TRBV7-2 with TRBJ1-1, with D tentatively TRBD1 (5 bases). V lost 11 bases to trimming and J lost 5 bases, with 15 bases between them. In germline, CDR1 is SGHTA, CDR2 FQGNSA. The CDR3 runs to 12 residues. The CDR3 spells CAQGTGGTEAFF. The CDR3 coding sequence is TGTGCCCAGGGAACAGGCGGGACTGAAGCTTTCTTT.

This clone qualifies as medium-sized. J is TRBJ2-7 and V is TRBV28, with 7 bases matching TRBD1. Germline V lookup: CDR1 MDHEN, CDR2 SYDVKM. The CDR3 covers 12 residues. The J segment lost 4 bases and the V segment lost 6 bases, leaving 3 bases of the junction unmatched. In DNA, the CDR3 is TGTGCCAGCAGCAAGACAGGGTACGAGCAGTACTTC. Translation: CASSKTGYEQYF.

About this clone: A junction end diverges from the germline sequence, so it may reflect a read error. V gene TRBV6-1 combines with J gene TRBJ1-1; 10 bases are shared with TRBD1. Germline CDR1 and CDR2: MNHNS and SASEGT. This CDR3 has 14 residues. The CDR3 DNA reads TGTCCCAGCAGACGACCCGGGACAGGGGACTCAGCTTTCTTT. It specifies CPSRRPGTGDSAFF.

This clone showed up just a few times. The chain links TRBV6-2 or TRBV6-3 to TRBJ1-2, with TRBD1 as a possible D gene (5 bases). The CDR3 sequence is 18 residues long. V was trimmed by 7 bases and J by 2 bases, leaving 26 bases between them. In germline, CDR1 is MNHEY, CDR2 SVGEGT. The CDR3 loop is CASNLKRGTNGGNYGYTF. In nucleotides, the CDR3 is TGTGCCAGCAACCTAAAAAGGGGTACCAATGGAGGAAACTATGGCTACACCTTC.

This clone was seen at least ten times. CDR3 in amino acids: CASITADTDTQYF. The CDR3 nucleotides read TGTGCCAGCATCACAGCGGACACAGATACGCAGTATTTT. The chain recombines TRBV6-1 with TRBJ2-3, with TRBD2 as a possible D gene (5 bases). CDR1 MNHNS and CDR2 SASEGT come from the germline V gene. This CDR3 comprises 13 residues. The V end lost 7 bases, the J end lost 2 bases, and 10 bases lay between the germline ends.

The genes are TRBV18 and TRBJ2-7; TRBD2 matches at 12 bases. Germline V gene sequence: CDR1 KGHSH, CDR2 LQKENI. CDR3 length: 16 residues. V shed 5 bases and J 4 bases; nucleotides not matched to a gene: 9. The CDR3 sequence: CASSVLAGGPGYEQYF. In DNA form, the CDR3 reads TGTGCCAGCTCAGTTCTAGCGGGAGGGCCCGGTTACGAGCAGTACTTC. Variable domain in full (rest from reference TRBV18 and TRBJ2-7): NAGVMQNPRHLVRRRGQEARLRCSPMKGHSHVYWYRQLPEEGLKFMVYLQKENIIDESGMPKERFSAEFPKEGPSILRIQQVVRGDSAAYFCASSVLAGGPGYEQYFGPGTRLTVT.

This clone was observed a handful of times. This sequence joins TRBV20-1 and TRBJ2-7, with 10 nucleotides matching TRBD1. Trimming took 7 bases from V and 5 from J; bases not matched to a gene: 5. CDR3 length equals 12 residues. Germline V gene lookup returns CDR1 DFQATT and CDR2 SNEGSKA (reference sequence). The CDR3 coding sequence is TGCAGTGGGGGACAGGGGACGAACGAGCAGTACTTC. Encoded protein: CSGGQGTNEQYF.

This clone has a count of ten or more. The chain carries TRBV24-1 and TRBJ1-1; D is unresolved. The germline gives CDR1 KGHDR, CDR2 SFDVKD. This CDR3 has 11 residues. Trimming left V 0 bases short and J 8 bases short, with 3 bases between. CDR3 protein: CATSDLFEAFF. Written as DNA, the CDR3 is TGTGCCACCAGTGATTTGTTCGAAGCTTTCTTT.

A remark on this clone: No conserved phenylalanine or tryptophan ends this CDR3, so it is likely a read error. The rearrangement uses TRBV7-9 and TRBJ2-7; TRBD2 matches at 13 bases. Germline V gives CDR1 SEHNR, CDR2 FQNEAQ (reference sequence). This CDR3 has 13 amino acids. V shed 11 bases, J shed 7 bases, and the junction held 8 bases outside the gene matches. The CDR3 loop is CADRLAGGGEQYL. CDR3 coding DNA: TGTGCCGACAGACTAGCGGGAGGCGGTGAGCAGTACCTC.

The CDR3 reads CASSPFGAGVAEQYF. The CDR3 DNA is TGTGCCAGCAGTCCCTTCGGAGCGGGAGTGGCCGAGCAGTACTTC. This sequence joins TRBV27 and TRBJ2-7, with 8 bases matching TRBD2. Trimming removed 5 bases from V and 6 bases from J; junction bases left unmatched: 12. Germline assignment: CDR1 MNHEY and CDR2 SMNVEV (reference sequence). CDR3 length equals 15 residues.

Ten or more counts support this clone. The V call is TRBV20-1, the J call TRBJ2-1, with a weak D call TRBD2 (6 bases). This CDR3 contains 15 residues. The germline V gene has CDR1 DFQATT and CDR2 SNEGSKA (reference sequence). Trimming shortened V by 0 bases and J by 4 bases, and 13 bases separated the two germline ends. The CDR3 protein is CSARDSASVYNEQFF. CDR3 nucleotide sequence: TGCAGTGCTAGAGATTCAGCTAGCGTTTACAATGAGCAGTTCTTC.

This clone was seen a handful of times. This rearrangement joins TRBV27 to TRBJ2-7; no firm D call. Germline CDR1 MNHEY, CDR2 SMNVEV (reference sequence). The V end lost 3 bases, the J end lost 2 bases, and 14 bases lay between the germline ends. The CDR3 is made up of 15 amino acids. CDR3 DNA: TGTGCCAGCAGTTTGAAGAGAGGAAAGACCTACGAGCAGTACTTC. Protein: CASSLKRGKTYEQYF.